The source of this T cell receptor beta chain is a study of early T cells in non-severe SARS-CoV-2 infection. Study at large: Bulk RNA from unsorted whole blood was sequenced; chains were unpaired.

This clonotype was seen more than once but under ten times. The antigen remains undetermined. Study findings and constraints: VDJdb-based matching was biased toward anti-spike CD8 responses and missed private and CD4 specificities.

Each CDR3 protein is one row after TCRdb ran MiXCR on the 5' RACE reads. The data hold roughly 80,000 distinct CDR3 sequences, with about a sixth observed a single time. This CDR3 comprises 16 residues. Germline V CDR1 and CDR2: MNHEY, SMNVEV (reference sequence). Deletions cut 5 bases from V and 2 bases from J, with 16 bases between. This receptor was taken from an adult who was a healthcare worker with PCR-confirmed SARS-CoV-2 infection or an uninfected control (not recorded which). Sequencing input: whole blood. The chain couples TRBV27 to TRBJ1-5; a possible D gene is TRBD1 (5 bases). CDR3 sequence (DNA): TGTGCCAGCAGTCCCTGGCGGGGGGTGGGCAATCAGCCCCAGCATTTT. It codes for CASSPWRGVGNQPQHF.